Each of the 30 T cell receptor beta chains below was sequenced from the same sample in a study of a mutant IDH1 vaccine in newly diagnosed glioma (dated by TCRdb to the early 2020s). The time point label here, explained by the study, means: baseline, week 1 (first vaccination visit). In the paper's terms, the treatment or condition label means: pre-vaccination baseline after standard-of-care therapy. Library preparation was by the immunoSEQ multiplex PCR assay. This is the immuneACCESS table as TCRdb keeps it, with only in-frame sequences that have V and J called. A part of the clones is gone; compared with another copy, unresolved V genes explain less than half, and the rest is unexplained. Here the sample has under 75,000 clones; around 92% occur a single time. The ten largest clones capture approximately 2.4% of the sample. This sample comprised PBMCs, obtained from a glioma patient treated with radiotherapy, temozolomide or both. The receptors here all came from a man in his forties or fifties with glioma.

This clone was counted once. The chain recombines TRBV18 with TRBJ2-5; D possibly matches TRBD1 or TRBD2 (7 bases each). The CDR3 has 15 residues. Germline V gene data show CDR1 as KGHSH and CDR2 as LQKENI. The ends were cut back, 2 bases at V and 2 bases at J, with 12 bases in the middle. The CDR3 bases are TGTGCCAGCTCACCAGGGGGGGGACAGCAAGAGACCCAGTACTTC. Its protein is CASSPGGGQQETQYF.

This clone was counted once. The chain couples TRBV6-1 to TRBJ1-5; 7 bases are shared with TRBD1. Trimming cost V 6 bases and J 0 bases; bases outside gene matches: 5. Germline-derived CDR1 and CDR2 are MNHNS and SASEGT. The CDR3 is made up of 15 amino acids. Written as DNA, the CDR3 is TGTGCCAGCAGCGGGACAGTTTATAGCAATCAGCCCCAGCATTTT. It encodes CASSGTVYSNQPQHF.

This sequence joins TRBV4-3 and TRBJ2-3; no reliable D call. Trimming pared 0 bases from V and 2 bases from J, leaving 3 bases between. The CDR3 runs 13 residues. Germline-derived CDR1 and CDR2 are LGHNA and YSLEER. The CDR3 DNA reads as TGCGCCAGCAGCCAAGATTTCACAGATACGCAGTATTTT. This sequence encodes CASSQDFTDTQYF.

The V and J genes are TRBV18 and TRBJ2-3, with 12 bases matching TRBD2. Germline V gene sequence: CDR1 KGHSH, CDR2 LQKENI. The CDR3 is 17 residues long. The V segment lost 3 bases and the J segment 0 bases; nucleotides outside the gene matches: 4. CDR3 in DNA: TGTGCCAGCTCACCGCTAGCGGGGGGGACTAGCACAGATACGCAGTATTTT. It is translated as CASSPLAGGTSTDTQYF.

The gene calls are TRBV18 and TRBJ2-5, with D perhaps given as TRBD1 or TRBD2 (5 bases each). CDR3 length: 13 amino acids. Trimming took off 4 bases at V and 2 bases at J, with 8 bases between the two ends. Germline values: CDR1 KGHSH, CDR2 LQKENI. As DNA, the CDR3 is TGTGCCAGCTCACGGGACGTACAAGAGACCCAGTACTTC. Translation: CASSRDVQETQYF.

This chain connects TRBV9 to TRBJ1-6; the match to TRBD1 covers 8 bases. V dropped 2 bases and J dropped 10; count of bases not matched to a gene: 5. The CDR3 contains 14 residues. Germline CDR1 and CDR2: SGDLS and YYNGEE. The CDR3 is CASSVGQDPSPLHF. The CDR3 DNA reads TGTGCCAGCAGCGTGGGACAGGATCCGTCACCCCTCCACTTT.

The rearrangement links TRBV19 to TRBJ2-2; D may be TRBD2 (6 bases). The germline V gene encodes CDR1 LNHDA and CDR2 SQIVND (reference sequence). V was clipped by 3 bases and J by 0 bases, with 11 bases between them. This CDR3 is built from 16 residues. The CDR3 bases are TGTGCCAGTAGTATGGTCGGGGAGGCGAACACCGGGGAGCTGTTTTTT. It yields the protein CASSMVGEANTGELFF.

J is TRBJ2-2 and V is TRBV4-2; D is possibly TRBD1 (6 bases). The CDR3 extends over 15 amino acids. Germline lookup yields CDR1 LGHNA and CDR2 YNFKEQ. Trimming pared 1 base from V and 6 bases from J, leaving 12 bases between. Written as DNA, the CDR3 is TGTGCCAGCAGCCAAGGTCTTGAGGGGGCCGGGGAGCTGTTTTTT. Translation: CASSQGLEGAGELFF.

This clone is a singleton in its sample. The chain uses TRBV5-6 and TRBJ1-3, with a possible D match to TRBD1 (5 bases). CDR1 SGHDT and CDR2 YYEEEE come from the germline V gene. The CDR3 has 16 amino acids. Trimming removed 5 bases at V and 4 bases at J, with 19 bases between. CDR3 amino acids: CASSRDVMPPGNTIYF. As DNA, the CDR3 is TGTGCCAGCAGTCGGGACGTTATGCCCCCCGGAAACACCATATATTTT.

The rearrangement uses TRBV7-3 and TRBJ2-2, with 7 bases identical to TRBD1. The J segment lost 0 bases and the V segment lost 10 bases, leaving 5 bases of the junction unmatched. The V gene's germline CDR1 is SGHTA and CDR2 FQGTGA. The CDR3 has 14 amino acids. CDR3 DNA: TGTGCCACAAGACAGGGAGCGAACACCGGGGAGCTGTTTTTT. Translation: CATRQGANTGELFF.

CDR3 amino acids: CASSLEGAGELFF. CDR3 nucleotide sequence: TGCGCCAGCAGCTTGGAGGGGGCCGGGGAGCTGTTTTTT. The chain combines TRBV5-1 with TRBJ2-2, with TRBD1 as a possible D gene (6 bases). Looked up from germline, CDR1 is SGHRS and CDR2 is YFSETQ. V was cut by 0 bases and J by 6 bases, with 6 bases left in between. The CDR3 covers 13 residues.

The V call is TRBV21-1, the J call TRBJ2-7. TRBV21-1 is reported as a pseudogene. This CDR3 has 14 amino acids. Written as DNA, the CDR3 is TGTGCCAGCAGCAAAGCTAAGGGACCCTACGAGCAGTACTTC. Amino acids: CASSKAKGPYEQYF.

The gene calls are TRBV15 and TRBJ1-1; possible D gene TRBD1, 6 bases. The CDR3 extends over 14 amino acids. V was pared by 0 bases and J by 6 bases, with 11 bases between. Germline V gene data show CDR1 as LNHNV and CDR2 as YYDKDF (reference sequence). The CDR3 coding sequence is TGTGCCACCAGCAGAGATGCTGGGGGCGCTGAAGCTTTCTTT. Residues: CATSRDAGGAEAFF. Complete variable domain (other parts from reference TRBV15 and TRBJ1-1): DAMVIQNPRYQVTQFGKPVTLSCSQTLNHNVMYWYQQKSSQAPKLLFHYYDKDFNNEADTPDNFQSRRPNTSFCFLDIRSPGLGDTAMYLCATSRDAGGAEAFFGQGTRLTVV.

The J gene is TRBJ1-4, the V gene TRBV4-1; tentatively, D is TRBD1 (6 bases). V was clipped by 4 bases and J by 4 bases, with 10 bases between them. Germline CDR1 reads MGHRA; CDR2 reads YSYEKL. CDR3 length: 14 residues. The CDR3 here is CASSPTGFNEKLFF. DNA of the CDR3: TGCGCCAGCAGCCCGACAGGCTTTAATGAAAAACTGTTTTTT.

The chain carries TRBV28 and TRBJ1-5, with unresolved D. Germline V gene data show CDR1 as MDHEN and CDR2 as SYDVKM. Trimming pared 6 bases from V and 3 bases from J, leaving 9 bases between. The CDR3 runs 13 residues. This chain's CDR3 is CASSPVYNQPQHF. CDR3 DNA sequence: TGTGCCAGCAGCCCCGTATACAATCAGCCCCAGCATTTT.

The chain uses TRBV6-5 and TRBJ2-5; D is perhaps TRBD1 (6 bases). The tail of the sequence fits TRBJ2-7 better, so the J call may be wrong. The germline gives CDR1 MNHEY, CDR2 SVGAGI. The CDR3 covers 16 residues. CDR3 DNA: TGTGCCAGCAGTTACCGTAGGGACATCATCTCCTACGAGCAGTACTTC. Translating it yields CASSYRRDIISYEQYF.

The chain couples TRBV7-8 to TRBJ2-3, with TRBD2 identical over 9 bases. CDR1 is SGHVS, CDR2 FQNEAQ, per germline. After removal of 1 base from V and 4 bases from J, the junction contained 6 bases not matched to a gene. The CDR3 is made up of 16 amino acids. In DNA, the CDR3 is TGTGCCAGCAGCTTAGTTGGTAGCGGGAGCTCAGATACGCAGTATTTT. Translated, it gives CASSLVGSGSSDTQYF.

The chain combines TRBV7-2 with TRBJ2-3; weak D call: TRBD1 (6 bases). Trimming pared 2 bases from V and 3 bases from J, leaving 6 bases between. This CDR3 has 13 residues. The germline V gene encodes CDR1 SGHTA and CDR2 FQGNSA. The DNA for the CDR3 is TGTGCCAGCAGCTTAACAGGGACAGATACGCAGTATTTT. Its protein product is CASSLTGTDTQYF.

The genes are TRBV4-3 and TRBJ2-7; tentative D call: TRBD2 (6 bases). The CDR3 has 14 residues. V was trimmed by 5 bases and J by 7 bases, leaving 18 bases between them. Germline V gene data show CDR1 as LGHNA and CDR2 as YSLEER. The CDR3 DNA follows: TGCGCCAGCAGCGTTAGACTAGGGTTGGATGAGCAGTACTTC. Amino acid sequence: CASSVRLGLDEQYF.

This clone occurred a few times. CDR3 loop: CASSGLAGSNQPQHF. DNA of the CDR3: TGTGCCAGCAGCGGACTGGCAGGGAGCAATCAGCCCCAGCATTTT. This chain links TRBV28 with TRBJ1-5; a weak D match, TRBD1 (5 bases). V was shortened by 6 bases and J by 1 base, with 13 bases between the two germline ends. This CDR3 region has 15 residues. Germline CDR1 MDHEN, CDR2 SYDVKM.

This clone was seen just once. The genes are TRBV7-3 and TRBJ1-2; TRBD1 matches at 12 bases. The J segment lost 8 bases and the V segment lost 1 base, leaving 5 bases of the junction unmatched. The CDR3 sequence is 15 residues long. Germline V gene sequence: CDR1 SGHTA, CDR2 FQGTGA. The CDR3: CASSLMGQGAQGYTF. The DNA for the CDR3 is TGTGCCAGCAGCTTAATGGGACAGGGGGCGCAGGGCTACACCTTC.

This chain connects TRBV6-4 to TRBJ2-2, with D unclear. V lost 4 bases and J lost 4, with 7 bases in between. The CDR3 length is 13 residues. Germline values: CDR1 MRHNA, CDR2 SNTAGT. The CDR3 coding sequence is TGTGCCAGCAGTGGGCTCAGCACCGGGGAGCTGTTTTTT. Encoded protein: CASSGLSTGELFF.

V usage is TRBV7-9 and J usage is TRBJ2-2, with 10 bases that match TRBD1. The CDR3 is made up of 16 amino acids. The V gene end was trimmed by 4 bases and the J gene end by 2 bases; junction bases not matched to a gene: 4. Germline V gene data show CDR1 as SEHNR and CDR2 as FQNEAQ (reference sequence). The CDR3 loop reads CASSWSTGGNTGELFF. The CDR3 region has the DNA TGTGCCAGCAGCTGGTCGACAGGGGGCAACACCGGGGAGCTGTTTTTT.

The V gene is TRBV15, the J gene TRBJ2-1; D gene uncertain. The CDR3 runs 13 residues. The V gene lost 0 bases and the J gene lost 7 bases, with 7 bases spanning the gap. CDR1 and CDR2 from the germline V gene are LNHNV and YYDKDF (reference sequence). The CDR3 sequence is CATSRDDQNEQFF. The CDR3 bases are TGTGCCACCAGCAGAGATGACCAGAATGAGCAGTTCTTC.

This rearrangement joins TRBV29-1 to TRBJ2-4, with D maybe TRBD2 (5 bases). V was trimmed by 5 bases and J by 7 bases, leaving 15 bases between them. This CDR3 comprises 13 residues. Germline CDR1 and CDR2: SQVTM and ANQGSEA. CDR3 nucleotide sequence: TGCAGCGTTTCAACGGAGGTGGGGAACATTCAGTACTTC. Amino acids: CSVSTEVGNIQYF.

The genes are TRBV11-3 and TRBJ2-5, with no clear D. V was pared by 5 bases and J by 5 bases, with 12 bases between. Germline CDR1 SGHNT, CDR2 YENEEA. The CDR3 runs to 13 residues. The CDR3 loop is CASSPSLGETQYF. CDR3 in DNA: TGTGCCAGCAGCCCCAGCCTGGGGGAGACCCAGTACTTC.

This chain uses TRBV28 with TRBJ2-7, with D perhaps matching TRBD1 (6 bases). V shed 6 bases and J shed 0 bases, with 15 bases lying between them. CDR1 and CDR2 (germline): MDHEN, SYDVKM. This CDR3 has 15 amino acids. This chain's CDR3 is CASRSGTPSSYEQYF. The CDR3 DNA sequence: TGTGCCAGCAGGTCCGGGACACCAAGCTCCTACGAGCAGTACTTC.

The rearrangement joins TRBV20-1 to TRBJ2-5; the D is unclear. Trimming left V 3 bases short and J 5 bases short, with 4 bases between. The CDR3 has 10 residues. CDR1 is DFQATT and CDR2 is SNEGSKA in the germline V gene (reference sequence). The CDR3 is CSASGETQYF. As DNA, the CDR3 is TGCAGTGCTAGTGGGGAGACCCAGTACTTC.

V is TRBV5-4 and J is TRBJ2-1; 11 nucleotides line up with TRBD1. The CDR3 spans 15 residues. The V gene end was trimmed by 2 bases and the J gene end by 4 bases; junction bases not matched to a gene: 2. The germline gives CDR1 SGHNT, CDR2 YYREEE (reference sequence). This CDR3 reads CASSLGTGGYNEQFF. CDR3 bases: TGTGCCAGCAGCTTAGGGACAGGGGGTTACAATGAGCAGTTCTTC.

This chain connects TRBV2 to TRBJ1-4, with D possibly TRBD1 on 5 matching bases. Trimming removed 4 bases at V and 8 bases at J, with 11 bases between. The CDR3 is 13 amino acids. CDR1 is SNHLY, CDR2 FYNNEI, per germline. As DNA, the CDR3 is TGTGCCAGCAGTGGGGCAGGGTGGGAAAAACTGTTTTTT. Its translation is CASSGAGWEKLFF.